The T cell receptor (beta chain) under discussion was sequenced for a study of cytomegalovirus exposure and HLA in healthy donors. Across the whole study: Previous work identified roughly 120 million unique TCR beta sequences from about 179 million T cells. Of some 400 genotyped donors, about 81% clustered with self-reported Caucasian donors. Findings and caveats of the study: Accurate prediction of most subjects' HLA-A and HLA-B alleles from TCR beta sequences was reported. The investigators catalogued under 200 TCR beta chains as cytomegalovirus-associated.

V was cut by 3 bases and J by 9 bases, with 19 bases left in between. The CDR3 has 15 residues. CDR1 and CDR2 (germline): SGDLS, YYNGEE. About this clone: What it recognizes is unknown.

Primers for the PCR totalled 60 Vbeta and 13 Jbeta. Sequencing used immunoSEQ multiplex PCR; TCRdb keeps in-frame clones, though not all of them. The sample has roughly 140,000 clones; nearly 80% are singletons. The sample was PBMCs. The origin of this receptor is a male donor in good health and CMV-seronegative. The J gene is TRBJ2-1, the V gene TRBV9; possible D gene TRBD2, 6 bases. The CDR3 DNA reads as TGTGCCAGCAGCGGTATACGGGGAGGTGAAGGTGAGCAGTTCTTC. Protein product: CASSGIRGGEGEQFF. Full variable domain (remainder filled in from reference TRBV9 and TRBJ2-1): DSGVTQTPKHLITATGQRVTLRCSPRSGDLSVYWYQQSLDQGLQFLIQYYNGEERAKGNILERFSAQQFPDLHSELNLSSLELGDSALYFCASSGIRGGEGEQFFGPGTRLTVL.